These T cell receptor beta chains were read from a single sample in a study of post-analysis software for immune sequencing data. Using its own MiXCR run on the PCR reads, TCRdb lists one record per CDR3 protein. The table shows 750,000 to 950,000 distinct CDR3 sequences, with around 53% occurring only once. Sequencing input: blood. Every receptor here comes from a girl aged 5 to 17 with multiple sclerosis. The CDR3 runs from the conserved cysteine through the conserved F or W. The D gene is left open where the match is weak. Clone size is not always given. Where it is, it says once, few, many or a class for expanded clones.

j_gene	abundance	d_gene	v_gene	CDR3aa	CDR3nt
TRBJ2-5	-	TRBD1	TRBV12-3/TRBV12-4	CASSLAEQGLETQYF	TGTGCCAGCAGTTTAGCGGAACAGGGGTTGGAGACCCAGTACTTC
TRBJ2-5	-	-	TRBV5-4	CASSLDPGVGKQQYF	TGTGCCAGCAGCTTGGATCCGGGGGTCGGCAAACAGCAGTACTTC
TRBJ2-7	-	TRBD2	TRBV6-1	CASSEGGGGSYEQYF	TGTGCCAGCAGTGAAGGCGGGGGGGGGTCCTACGAGCAGTACTTC
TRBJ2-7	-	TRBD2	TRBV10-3	CAISDMTSGSGHYYYEQYF	TGTGCCATCAGTGACATGACTAGCGGGAGTGGCCACTACTACTACGAGCAGTACTTC
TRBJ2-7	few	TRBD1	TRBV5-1	CASSPRTGGIYEQYF	TGCGCCAGCAGCCCTAGGACAGGGGGAATATACGAGCAGTACTTC
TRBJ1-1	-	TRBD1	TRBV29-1	CSVGRQGPMNTEAFF	TGCAGCGTTGGACGACAGGGGCCCATGAACACTGAAGCTTTCTTT
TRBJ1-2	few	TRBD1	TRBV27	CASSADRGLNYGYTF	TGTGCCAGCAGTGCCGACAGGGGTCTTAACTATGGCTACACCTTC
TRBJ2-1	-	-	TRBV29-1	CSVEGGDEQFF	TGCAGCGTTGAAGGGGGGGATGAGCAGTTCTTC
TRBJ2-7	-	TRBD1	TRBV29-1	CSGGQGRSYEQYF	TGCAGCGGAGGACAGGGGCGATCTTACGAGCAGTACTTC
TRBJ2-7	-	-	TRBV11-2	CASSTFKRASSYEQYF	TGTGCCAGCAGCACCTTCAAGCGGGCGAGCTCCTACGAGCAGTACTTC
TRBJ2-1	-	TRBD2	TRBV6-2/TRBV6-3	CASSSLGGSDNEQFF	TGTGCCAGCAGCTCCCTGGGAGGGAGCGACAATGAGCAGTTCTTC
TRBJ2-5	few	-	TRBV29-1	CSVGRGARETQYF	TGCAGCGTTGGTCGGGGGGCGCGGGAGACCCAGTACTTC
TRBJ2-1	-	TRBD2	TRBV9	CASSVEREVYNEQFF	TGTGCCAGCAGCGTAGAGCGGGAGGTGTACAATGAGCAGTTCTTC
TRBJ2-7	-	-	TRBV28	CASSSGAGTLEQYF	TGTGCCAGCAGCTCGGGGGCAGGAACCCTCGAGCAGTACTTC
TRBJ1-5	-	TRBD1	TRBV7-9	CASSEDRDYQPQHF	TGTGCCAGCAGCGAAGACAGGGATTATCAGCCCCAGCATTTT
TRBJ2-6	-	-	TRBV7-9	CASSFLRGQAGANVLTF	TGTGCCAGCAGCTTTCTTCGGGGACAAGCTGGGGCCAACGTCCTGACTTTC
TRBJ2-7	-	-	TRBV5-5	CASSFRGGTDSYEQYF	TGTGCCAGCAGCTTTAGGGGTGGGACCGACTCCTACGAGCAGTACTTC
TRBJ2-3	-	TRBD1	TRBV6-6	CASSRSGTGGADTQYF	TGTGCCAGCAGCCGCTCGGGGACAGGGGGCGCAGATACGCAGTATTTT
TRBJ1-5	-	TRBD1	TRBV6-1	CASSPRTGRGGNQPQHF	TGTGCCAGCAGTCCCCGGACAGGGAGGGGTGGCAATCAGCCCCAGCATTTT
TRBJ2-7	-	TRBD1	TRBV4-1	CASSSGQGEYEQYF	TGCGCCAGCAGCAGTGGACAGGGGGAGTACGAGCAGTACTTC
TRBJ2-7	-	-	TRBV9	CASSPGGDTYEQYF	TGTGCCAGCAGCCCTGGGGGGGACACCTACGAGCAGTACTTC
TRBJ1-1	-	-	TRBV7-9	CASSNAGGDTEAFF	TGTGCCAGCAGCAACGCTGGGGGGGACACTGAAGCTTTCTTT
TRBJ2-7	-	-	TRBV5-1	CASSFGEQVFREQYF	TGCGCCAGCAGCTTCGGGGAACAAGTGTTTCGGGAGCAGTACTTC
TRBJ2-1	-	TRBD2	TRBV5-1	CASSGGLAGVSEQFF	TGCGCCAGCAGCGGCGGACTAGCGGGAGTCTCTGAGCAGTTCTTC
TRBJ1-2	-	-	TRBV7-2	CASSFELEGYTF	TGTGCCAGCAGCTTCGAATTGGAGGGCTACACCTTC
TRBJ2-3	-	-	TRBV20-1	CSASEGESRVTDTQYF	TGCAGTGCTAGTGAAGGGGAGAGTCGGGTCACAGATACGCAGTATTTT
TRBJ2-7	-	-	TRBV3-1	CASSRNYEQYF	TGTGCCAGCAGCCGGAACTACGAGCAGTACTTC
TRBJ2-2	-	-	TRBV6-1	CASSEAPGQAGTGELFF	TGTGCCAGCAGTGAAGCTCCAGGGCAGGCGGGCACCGGGGAGCTGTTTTTT
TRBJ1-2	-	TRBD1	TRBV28	CASSLTDRGYGYTF	TGTGCCAGCAGTTTAACAGACAGGGGATATGGCTACACCTTC
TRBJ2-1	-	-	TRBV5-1	CASSLEGSPGVLYNEQFF	TGCGCCAGCAGCTTGGAGGGTTCCCCGGGAGTACTCTACAATGAGCAGTTCTTC
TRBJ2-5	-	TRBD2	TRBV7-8	CASTKWRGGELETQYF	TGTGCCAGCACCAAGTGGCGGGGGGGAGAATTGGAGACCCAGTACTTC
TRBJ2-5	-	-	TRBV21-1	CASSKRIRETQYF	TGTGCCAGCAGCAAGCGCATTCGAGAGACCCAGTACTTC
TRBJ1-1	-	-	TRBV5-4	CASSPGGALKTEAFF	TGTGCCAGCAGCCCCGGGGGCGCTCTGAAAACTGAAGCTTTCTTT
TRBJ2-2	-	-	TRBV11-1	CASSLDRFSTGELFF	TGTGCCAGCAGCTTAGACAGGTTTTCCACCGGGGAGCTGTTTTTT
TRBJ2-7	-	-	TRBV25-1	CASSESGSEYEQYF	TGTGCCAGCAGTGAATCCGGGAGTGAGTACGAGCAGTACTTC
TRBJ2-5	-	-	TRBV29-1	CSVDSLGTERYF	TGCAGCGTTGATTCTCTTGGGACCGAGAGGTACTTC
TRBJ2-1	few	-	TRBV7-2	CASSLGLKQFF	TGTGCCAGCAGCTTAGGACTGAAGCAGTTCTTC
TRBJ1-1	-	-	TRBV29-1	CSVATGSTEAFF	TGCAGCGTTGCTACAGGGTCCACTGAAGCTTTCTTT
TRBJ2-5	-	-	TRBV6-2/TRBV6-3	CASSYGAEQETQYF	TGTGCCAGCAGTTACGGTGCGGAACAAGAGACCCAGTACTTC
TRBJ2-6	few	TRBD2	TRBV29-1	CSVVSGAGSGSGANVLTF	TGCAGCGTTGTAAGCGGGGCGGGGTCAGGCTCTGGGGCCAACGTCCTGACTTTC
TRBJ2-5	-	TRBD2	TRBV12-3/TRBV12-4	CASSLPYSGSSSVQETQYF	TGTGCCAGCAGTTTACCCTATAGCGGGAGTTCCTCCGTACAAGAGACCCAGTACTTC
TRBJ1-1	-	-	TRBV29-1	CSVVLTASVFPNTEAFF	TGCAGCGTTGTATTGACGGCTTCCGTATTCCCTAACACTGAAGCTTTCTTT
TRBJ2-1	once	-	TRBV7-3	CASSRGSSSYNEQFF	TGTGCCAGCAGCCGAGGTTCGAGCTCCTACAATGAGCAGTTCTTC
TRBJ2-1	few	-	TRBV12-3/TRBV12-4	CASSLVLLLYNEQFF	TGTGCCAGCAGTTTAGTACTACTGCTGTACAATGAGCAGTTCTTC
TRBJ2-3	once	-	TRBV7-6	CASSLSGTTSTDTQYF	TGTGCCAGCAGCTTATCCGGGACGACTAGCACAGATACGCAGTATTTT
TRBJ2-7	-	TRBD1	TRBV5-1	CASSPAGQGSYEQYF	TGCGCCAGCAGCCCGGCGGGACAGGGCTCCTACGAGCAGTACTTC
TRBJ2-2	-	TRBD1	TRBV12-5	CASGLGTGGTTGELFF	TGTGCTAGTGGTTTGGGTACAGGGGGCACCACCGGGGAGCTGTTTTTT
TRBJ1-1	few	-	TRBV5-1	CASSLDSEAFF	TGTGCCAGCAGTTTGGACAGTGAAGCTTTCTTT
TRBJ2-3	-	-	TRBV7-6	CASSLGPVATDTQYF	TGTGCCAGCAGCTTAGGACCGGTAGCGACAGATACGCAGTATTTT
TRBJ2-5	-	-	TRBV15	CATSRLGGTETQYF	TGTGCCACCAGCAGATTAGGTGGAACGGAGACCCAGTACTTC
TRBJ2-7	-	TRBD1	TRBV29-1	CSVAGTAYEQYF	TGCAGCGTTGCTGGGACAGCCTACGAGCAGTACTTC
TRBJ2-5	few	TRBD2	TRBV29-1	CSVDRAGGRETQYF	TGCAGCGTTGATCGAGCGGGAGGGAGGGAGACCCAGTACTTC